The rows below give T cell receptor beta chains drawn from one sample of a study of blood T cell repertoires in COVID-19. Here immunoSEQ multiplex PCR was the method, and the copy in TCRdb shows in-frame clones only, minus some. The sample shows approximately 80,000 clones, around 76% of them seen only once. Specimen: peripheral blood. The receptor source for this set is a man aged 65-85 years with active or convalescent COVID-19. The CDR3 runs from the conserved cysteine through the conserved F or W. The order of the fields is D gene, clone size, J gene, V gene, CDR3 length, CDR3 DNA, CDR3 protein. A D gene is named only where the DNA matches it firmly. Where a row states a size, it is once, few, many or the class of an expanded clone; other rows omit it.

TRBD1,NA,TRBJ1-5,TRBV28,21,TGTGCCAGCAGTCCATCCTCTAGGACAGGGAGGATTGGAAGTCGGAATCAGCCCCAGCATTTT,CASSPSSRTGRIGSRNQPQHF
NA,NA,TRBJ2-7,TRBV19,13,TGTGCCAGTAGTATTTCCAGGGCCTACGAGCAGTACTTC,CASSISRAYEQYF
NA,NA,TRBJ2-6,TRBV12-5,15,TGTGCTAGTGGTTCCCCAGGCCCTGGGGCCAACGTCCTGACTTTC,CASGSPGPGANVLTF
NA,NA,TRBJ2-7,TRBV7-2,13,TGTGCCAGCAGCCCGACTTCCTCCTACGAGCAGTACTTC,CASSPTSSYEQYF
NA,NA,TRBJ1-5,TRBV30,14,TGTGCCTGGAGTGTCCAGGGTTTTGATCAGCCCCAGCATTTT,CAWSVQGFDQPQHF
TRBD2,NA,TRBJ2-2,TRBV7-9,17,TGTGCCAGCAGCTTATTAGCGGGGAACCGTGGCACCGGGGAGCTGTTTTTT,CASSLLAGNRGTGELFF
TRBD1,NA,TRBJ1-6,TRBV2,13,TGTGCCAGCAACGACAGGGTCCCGTCACCCCTCCACTTT,CASNDRVPSPLHF
NA,few,TRBJ1-3,TRBV13,17,TGTGCCAGCAGCTTACCTCCCGGCGGGGCTAGTGGAAACACCATATATTTT,CASSLPPGGASGNTIYF
NA,many,TRBJ2-3,TRBV10-3,15,TGTGCCATCGGGAGGAGGGGTTTGTCCACAGATACGCAGTATTTT,CAIGRRGLSTDTQYF
NA,few,TRBJ2-2,TRBV7-3,14,TGTGCCAGCAGCGAGACAGGTTACACCGGGGAGCTGTTTTTT,CASSETGYTGELFF
NA,NA,TRBJ2-3,TRBV7-6,14,TGTGCCAGCAGCTCCAGGGGCACCACAGATACGCAGTATTTT,CASSSRGTTDTQYF
NA,NA,TRBJ2-7,TRBV29-1,14,TGCAGCGCCCTGGGGTTCGGGACTGTCTACGAGCAGTACTTC,CSALGFGTVYEQYF
TRBD1,NA,TRBJ1-6,TRBV15,15,TGTGCCACCAGCAGATCAACAGGGGGGGATTCACCCCTCCACTTT,CATSRSTGGDSPLHF
NA,NA,TRBJ2-2,TRBV29-1,12,TGCAGCGTTGTTTGGCCGAACGGGGAGCTGTTTTTT,CSVVWPNGELFF
TRBD2,many,TRBJ2-7,TRBV18,15,TGTGCCAGCTCACCACGGGGCGGGGGGGCCGTCGAGCAGTACTTC,CASSPRGGGAVEQYF
NA,NA,TRBJ2-1,TRBV9,14,TGTGCCAGCAGCGTAAGCGGAGAGAACAATGAGCAGTTCTTC,CASSVSGENNEQFF
NA,NA,TRBJ2-7,TRBV6-5,11,TGTGCCAGCAGTTACTCTAGCGAGCAGTACTTC,CASSYSSEQYF
NA,NA,TRBJ1-5,TRBV18,17,TGTGCCAGCTCACCATTTTTCCCGGGGGACCAGAATCAGCCCCAGCATTTT,CASSPFFPGDQNQPQHF
NA,NA,TRBJ2-5,TRBV10-2,13,TGCGCCAGCAGTGGAGACAGCGACACTACCCAGTACTTC,CASSGDSDTTQYF
TRBD1,many,TRBJ1-1,TRBV5-1,16,TGCGCCAGCAGCTTTGGCCCCGGACAGGGAGGAACTGAAGCTTTCTTT,CASSFGPGQGGTEAFF
TRBD1,NA,TRBJ1-1,TRBV20-1,11,TGCAGTGCCCTGAAGGACAGGGGCGCTTTCTTT,CSALKDRGAFF
NA,few,TRBJ1-2,TRBV28,15,TGTGCCAGCAGTTCCCTGAGGACAGACTCCTATGGCTACACCTTC,CASSSLRTDSYGYTF
NA,NA,TRBJ1-3,TRBV6-5,14,TGTGCCAGCAGTTCCTACGATTCTGGAAACACCATATATTTT,CASSSYDSGNTIYF
TRBD2,NA,TRBJ2-3,TRBV2,16,TGTGCCAGCAGTGTCGGGACTAGCGGGGGGGCCGGGGAGCAGTATTTT,CASSVGTSGGAGEQYF
NA,few,TRBJ2-7,TRBV5-1,14,TGCGCCAGCAGAAGTGCAGGGTTGGACTACGAGCAGTACTTC,CASRSAGLDYEQYF
NA,NA,TRBJ1-1,TRBV11-2,14,TGTGCCAGCAGCTTAGAAGCTCGGGACACTGAAGCTTTCTTT,CASSLEARDTEAFF
NA,NA,TRBJ1-6,TRBV7-9,15,TGTGCCAGCAGCTCCGGACAGCTCCTCAATTCACCCCTCCACTTT,CASSSGQLLNSPLHF
TRBD2,NA,TRBJ2-5,TRBV2,14,TGTGCCAGCAGAGAACTAGCGGGTCGGGAGACCCAGTACTTC,CASRELAGRETQYF
NA,NA,TRBJ1-2,TRBV28,13,TGTGCCAGCAATATATACAGGGAACGAGGCTACACCTTC,CASNIYRERGYTF
TRBD1,NA,TRBJ1-6,TRBV14,16,TGTGCCAGCAGCCAATTTAGGACAGGGAAGGGCTCACCCCTCCACTTT,CASSQFRTGKGSPLHF
NA,few,TRBJ2-3,TRBV7-3,13,TGTGCCAGCAGCTACAACCCCACAGATACGCAGTATTTT,CASSYNPTDTQYF
TRBD1,NA,TRBJ2-7,TRBV5-1,15,TGCGCCAGCAGCTTGGGACAGGGCCGAACTTACGAGCAGTACTTC,CASSLGQGRTYEQYF
NA,NA,TRBJ1-2,TRBV4-2,14,TGTGCCAGCAGCCAAGATCCGGGGAGTTATGGCTACACCTTC,CASSQDPGSYGYTF
TRBD1,NA,TRBJ1-2,TRBV6-5,15,TGTGCCAGCAAAGACAGGGGAAGGGTTAACTATGGCTACACCTTC,CASKDRGRVNYGYTF
NA,NA,TRBJ1-1,TRBV12-3/TRBV12-4,11,TGTGCCAGCCAGGGCGCCACTGAAGCTTTCTTT,CASQGATEAFF
NA,once,TRBJ1-2,TRBV19,14,TGTGCCAGTAGTATTGAGAGGTCAGCATATGGCTACACCTTC,CASSIERSAYGYTF
TRBD1,NA,TRBJ1-5,TRBV19,14,TGTGCCAGTAGTGAACAGGGGAGCAATCAGCCCCAGCATTTT,CASSEQGSNQPQHF
TRBD1,once,TRBJ1-4,TRBV5-6,15,TGTGCCAGCAGCCTCTTGGACAGGGAGGAGGAAAAACTGTTTTTT,CASSLLDREEEKLFF
NA,NA,TRBJ1-5,TRBV2,11,TGTGCCAGCCCTATCGATCAGCCCCAGCATTTT,CASPIDQPQHF
NA,once,TRBJ2-5,TRBV2,13,TGTGCCAGCAGAGCTGGTCGGGAAGAGACCCAGTACTTC,CASRAGREETQYF
TRBD2,NA,TRBJ2-1,TRBV2,17,TGTGCCAGCAGTGGGGCGCGCGGGGGGCGCTCCTACAATGAGCAGTTCTTC,CASSGARGGRSYNEQFF
NA,NA,TRBJ1-4,TRBV21-1,16,TGTGCCAGCAGCATCTCCAGTGGCGGAGGGAATGAAAAACTGTTTTTT,CASSISSGGGNEKLFF
NA,NA,TRBJ2-7,TRBV10-1,16,TGCGCCAGCAGTGAGGTTCGAGGCACCCGCTCCTACGAGCAGTACTTC,CASSEVRGTRSYEQYF
TRBD1,NA,TRBJ2-5,TRBV6-5,14,TGTGCCAGCAGACTAAAACAGGGGGTAGAGACCCAGTACTTC,CASRLKQGVETQYF
TRBD1,once,TRBJ1-4,TRBV18,14,TGTGCCAGCTCACGGCGACAGGGCGGGGAAAAACTGTTTTTT,CASSRRQGGEKLFF
NA,NA,TRBJ1-2,TRBV4-1,13,TGCGCCAGCAGCCAAGATTTCCTCTATGGCTACACCTTC,CASSQDFLYGYTF
NA,NA,TRBJ1-1,TRBV5-4,12,TGTGCCAGCAACTTCCAGGACACTGAAGCTTTCTTT,CASNFQDTEAFF
NA,NA,TRBJ2-6,TRBV28,15,TGTGCCAGCAGTTTGGGGACATATGGGGCCAACGTCCTGACTTTC,CASSLGTYGANVLTF
NA,NA,TRBJ1-1,TRBV6-5,13,TGTGCCAGCAAACGAGAATGGACAGAAGAAGCTTTCTTT,CASKREWTEEAFF
NA,NA,TRBJ1-1,TRBV11-2,14,TGTGCCAGCAGCTTAGGGCAGGGCCGTCGTGAAGCTTTCTTT,CASSLGQGRREAFF
TRBD1,NA,TRBJ1-1,TRBV25-1,14,TGTGCCAGCAGTGATTCCGGGACAGGGGGGGCAGCTTTCTTT,CASSDSGTGGAAFF
NA,NA,TRBJ1-1,TRBV6-2/TRBV6-3,13,TGTGCCAGCAGTTACCCGGGGGTCACTGAAGCTTTCTTT,CASSYPGVTEAFF
NA,NA,TRBJ1-6,TRBV3-1/TRBV3-2,15,TGTGCCAGCAGCCAAAGCCCAAACTATAATTCACCCCTCCACTTT,CASSQSPNYNSPLHF
TRBD1,few,TRBJ1-4,TRBV29-1,13,TGCAGCGTTGGACAGGGACGAAATGAAAAACTGTTTTTT,CSVGQGRNEKLFF
NA,NA,TRBJ1-2,TRBV3-1/TRBV3-2,14,TGTGCCAGCAGCCAAGATTTTGGGGAGGGCAACTACACCTTC,CASSQDFGEGNYTF
NA,NA,TRBJ2-2,TRBV2,15,TGTGCCAGCAGAGGTCGTGCTAGCGTCACCGGGGAGCTGTTTTTT,CASRGRASVTGELFF
NA,NA,TRBJ2-7,TRBV5-1,14,TGCGCCAGCAGCTGGGGCCGCACGGGTGGCGAGCAGTACTTC,CASSWGRTGGEQYF